Below, 13 T cell receptor beta chains from the same sample are listed, as sequenced in a study of patients and donors after allogeneic stem cell transplantation. MiXCR was run by TCRdb on the RT-PCR reads, yielding one entry per CDR3 protein. The data hold around 200,000 distinct CDR3 sequences, with around 40% observed a single time. Sequencing was done on a sample of blood, either unsorted or a sorted T cell fraction (not recorded which). All receptors derive from a human donor who was either an allogeneic HSCT recipient or a stem cell or donor lymphocyte infusion donor (not recorded which). It is not recorded whose cells these are; they may come from a transplant donor.

V and J are TRBV9 and TRBJ2-7; D may be TRBD2 (5 bases). Germline CDR1 is SGDLS and CDR2 is YYNGEE. V was trimmed by 2 bases and J by 3 bases, leaving 12 bases between them. There are 14 residues in the CDR3. Here the CDR3 reads CASSVAAGNYEQYF. CDR3 coding DNA: TGTGCCAGCAGCGTGGCCGCGGGCAACTACGAGCAGTACTTC.

The CDR3 spells CASSHHGLSETQYF. The CDR3 coding sequence is TGCGCCAGCAGCCACCACGGCCTGTCAGAGACCCAGTACTTC. This chain joins TRBV5-1 and TRBJ2-5; D is unclear. V lost 4 bases and J 4 bases, leaving 14 bases between the germline ends. The germline V gene has CDR1 SGHRS and CDR2 YFSETQ. This CDR3 is 14 amino acids long.

The rearrangement uses TRBV5-1 and TRBJ1-4, with TRBD1 matching 7 bases. V was pared by 4 bases and J by 5 bases, with 5 bases of the junction left unmatched. This CDR3 has 14 amino acids. Germline V gene lookup returns CDR1 SGHRS and CDR2 YFSETQ. The CDR3 region has the DNA TGCGCCAGCAGCCACAGGGGAGGCAATGAAAAACTGTTTTTT. Residues: CASSHRGGNEKLFF.

This rearrangement joins TRBV5-1 to TRBJ1-1; 7 positions agree with TRBD1. The CDR3 is made up of 15 amino acids. The V and J ends lost 2 bases and 0 bases, in that order; junction bases with no gene match: 4. The V gene's germline CDR1 is SGHRS and CDR2 YFSETQ. CDR3 in DNA: TGCGCCAGCAGCTTAGGGACAGCCATGAACACTGAAGCTTTCTTT. Protein product: CASSLGTAMNTEAFF.

This rearrangement joins TRBV6-6 to TRBJ1-6; 7 nucleotides align to TRBD1. The V gene's germline CDR1 is MNHNY and CDR2 SVGAGI (reference sequence). V shed 4 bases, J shed 5 bases, and the junction held 8 bases outside the gene matches. This CDR3 comprises 16 residues. The CDR3 loop reads CASSLSEGANNSPLHF. The CDR3 DNA reads TGTGCCAGCAGTTTATCCGAGGGGGCGAATAATTCACCCCTCCACTTT.

The chain recombines TRBV12-3 or TRBV12-4 with TRBJ2-1; D might be TRBD1 or TRBD2, each matching 6 bases. V shed 4 bases and J shed 8 bases, with 15 bases lying between them. The CDR3 runs to 14 residues. CDR3 region: CASSSYPGADEQFF. In DNA form, the CDR3 reads TGTGCCAGCAGTTCTTACCCGGGGGCTGATGAGCAGTTCTTC.

This chain connects TRBV20-1 to TRBJ2-1; unclear D gene. Trimming took 5 bases from V and 9 from J, leaving 14 bases between them. This CDR3 contains 12 residues. Germline CDR1 DFQATT, CDR2 SNEGSKA (reference sequence). This CDR3 reads CSASPGPREQFF. The CDR3 DNA follows: TGCAGTGCTTCCCCCGGCCCACGTGAGCAGTTCTTC.

The V call is TRBV6-5, the J call TRBJ1-1; D might be TRBD1 (5 bases). V was trimmed by 7 bases and J by 2 bases, leaving 11 bases between them. The CDR3 contains 13 residues. Germline values: CDR1 MNHEY, CDR2 SVGAGI. The CDR3 sequence is CASKPGGNTEAFF. DNA of the CDR3: TGTGCCAGCAAGCCCGGGGGTAACACTGAAGCTTTCTTT.

This sequence joins TRBV2 and TRBJ2-2, with no clear D. There are 11 residues in the CDR3. Deletions cut 7 bases from V and 5 bases from J, with 5 bases between. Germline V gives CDR1 SNHLY, CDR2 FYNNEI. CDR3 coding DNA: TGTGCCAGCACGTCGACCGGGGAGCTGTTTTTT. Translating gives CASTSTGELFF.

The chain uses TRBV29-1 and TRBJ2-5, with D tentatively TRBD1 (6 bases). With 6 bases removed from V and 8 bases from J, the gap between germline ends came to 13 bases. This CDR3 has 11 residues. CDR1 SQVTM and CDR2 ANQGSEA come from the germline V gene. The CDR3 region is CSVSPRGTQYF. The CDR3 DNA sequence: TGCAGCGTGTCTCCCAGGGGCACCCAGTACTTC.

This sequence joins TRBV7-9 and TRBJ1-2; TRBD1 matches at 12 bases. Germline lookup yields CDR1 SEHNR and CDR2 FQNEAQ (reference sequence). Germline trimming cut 5 bases from V and 6 bases from J; bases unmatched to any gene: 13. This CDR3 comprises 17 residues. The CDR3 reads CASSPAGTGGEGDGYTF. The CDR3 DNA reads TGTGCCAGCAGCCCCGCCGGGACAGGGGGCGAAGGGGATGGCTACACCTTC.

CDR3 residues: CATSELAGASYNEQFF. As DNA, the CDR3 is TGTGCCACCAGTGAATTAGCGGGGGCCTCCTACAATGAGCAGTTCTTC. The chain carries TRBV24-1 and TRBJ2-1; 9 nucleotides agree with TRBD2. The J segment lost 0 bases and the V segment lost 4 bases, leaving 3 bases of the junction unmatched. Germline V lookup: CDR1 KGHDR, CDR2 SFDVKD. This CDR3 has 16 residues.

V and J are TRBV28 and TRBJ1-6, with 7 bases matching TRBD1. Per germline, CDR1 MDHEN and CDR2 SYDVKM. V was clipped by 1 base and J by 7 bases; unmatched bases: 4. The CDR3 has 15 residues. Written as DNA, the CDR3 is TGTGCCAGCAGTTTATCGGACAGGTTCAATTCACCCCTCCACTTT. It is translated as CASSLSDRFNSPLHF.